Listed here are 32 T cell receptor beta chains from one sample, sequenced in a study of cytomegalovirus exposure and HLA in healthy donors. PCR amplification relied on 60 Vbeta primers (plus 13 Jbeta primers). Generated by immunoSEQ multiplex PCR, the TCRdb table keeps only in-frame clones and is missing some. The sample lists some 170,000 clones, approximately 78% occurring once. Source material: PBMCs. These receptors all come from a girl aged 2 to 9 in good health and CMV-seropositive.

This clone was recorded a few times. The CDR3 here is CASSLSGRNYGYTF. DNA for the CDR3: TGTGCCAGCAGCTTGTCGGGAAGGAACTATGGCTACACCTTC. The V and J genes are TRBV5-8 and TRBJ1-2; D is undetermined. Trimming pared 1 base from V and 2 bases from J, leaving 9 bases between. From germline, CDR1 is SGHTS and CDR2 YDEGEE. This CDR3 comprises 14 residues.

The chain couples TRBV4-1 to TRBJ1-5; D is undetermined. V lost 1 base to trimming and J lost 2 bases, with 6 bases between them. The CDR3 has 14 amino acids. Germline loops: CDR1 MGHRA, CDR2 YSYEKL. The CDR3 nucleotides are TGCGCCAGCAGCCAAGGAGAAGGCAATCAGCCCCAGCATTTT. Protein: CASSQGEGNQPQHF.

This clone was recorded a few times. V is TRBV9 and J is TRBJ2-7; a weak D match, TRBD2 (5 bases). The CDR3 loop spans 16 amino acids. V gave up 4 bases and J gave up 0 bases, with 17 bases separating them. CDR1 and CDR2 from the germline V gene are SGDLS and YYNGEE. CDR3 amino acids: CASSSSPGVYSYEQYF. As DNA, the CDR3 is TGTGCCAGCAGCTCCTCCCCCGGGGTCTACTCCTACGAGCAGTACTTC.

This chain uses TRBV5-1 with TRBJ2-3, with 8 bases lining up with TRBD2. The CDR3 contains 15 residues. Germline loops: CDR1 SGHRS, CDR2 YFSETQ. V dropped 1 base and J dropped 1; count of bases not matched to a gene: 2. The CDR3 sequence: CASSLTSGGTDTQYF. DNA for the CDR3: TGCGCCAGCAGCTTGACTAGCGGTGGCACAGATACGCAGTATTTT. Looking up the rest from reference TRBV5-1 and TRBJ2-3 gives the full variable domain: KAGVTQTPRYLIKTRGQQVTLSCSPISGHRSVSWYQQTPGQGLQFLFEYFSETQRNKGNFPGRFSGRQFSNSRSEMNVSTLELGDSALYLCASSLTSGGTDTQYFGPGTRLTVL.

This clone was observed a handful of times. This chain links TRBV30 with TRBJ2-3; 8 positions match TRBD2. The V gene end was trimmed by 0 bases and the J gene end by 8 bases; junction bases not matched to a gene: 10. This CDR3 has 15 residues. The germline V gene has CDR1 GTSNPN and CDR2 SVGIG (reference sequence). The CDR3 protein is CAWSVLGGGTGTQYF. CDR3 sequence (DNA): TGTGCCTGGAGTGTACTAGGCGGGGGGACGGGTACGCAGTATTTT.

This clone was seen just once. This CDR3 is also generated by other DNA sequences in the sample. The J gene is TRBJ2-5, the V gene TRBV2; TRBD1 matches at 7 bases. V gave up 6 bases and J gave up 5 bases; unmatched junction bases: 3. The length of the CDR3 is 12 residues. The germline CDR1 and CDR2 sequences are SNHLY and FYNNEI. This CDR3 is CASRGRGETQYF. The CDR3 DNA reads as TGTGCCAGCAGGGGCAGGGGGGAGACCCAGTACTTC.

This clone was observed a few times. The chain joins TRBV28 to TRBJ2-2; 9 bases are a match to TRBD1. The CDR3 contains 18 residues. With 6 bases clipped from V and 2 bases from J, the junction kept 13 bases outside the gene matches. Germline CDR1 reads MDHEN; CDR2 reads SYDVKM. In nucleotides, the CDR3 is TGTGCCAGCAGGTGGGGACAGGGAAGAGCAGAAAACACCGGGGAGCTGTTTTTT. Translation: CASRWGQGRAENTGELFF.

A single count supports this clone. The gene calls are TRBV2 and TRBJ2-7; TRBD2 matches 8 bases. CDR3 size: 11 residues. With 6 bases clipped from V and 13 bases from J, the junction kept 8 bases outside the gene matches. In germline, CDR1 is SNHLY, CDR2 FYNNEI. CDR3 nucleotides: TGTGCCAGCAGATACGCTAGCGGGCCCTACTTC. Amino acids: CASRYASGPYF.

V usage is TRBV2 and J usage is TRBJ1-2; a weak D match, TRBD1 (5 bases). V shed 5 bases and J shed 7 bases, with 17 bases lying between them. The CDR3 contains 14 residues. CDR1 is SNHLY, CDR2 FYNNEI, per germline. The CDR3 protein is CASSFQGFEAGYTF. The CDR3 nucleotides are TGTGCCAGCAGTTTTCAGGGCTTTGAGGCTGGCTACACCTTC.

V usage is TRBV29-1 and J usage is TRBJ1-1; 11 positions agree with TRBD1. V was clipped by 7 bases and J by 5 bases; unmatched bases: 9. The CDR3 extends over 14 amino acids. Germline assignment: CDR1 SQVTM and CDR2 ANQGSEA. CDR3 amino acids: CSGAGQGGKTEAFF. The CDR3 coding sequence is TGCAGCGGCGCGGGACAGGGGGGAAAAACTGAAGCTTTCTTT.

V is TRBV30 and J is TRBJ1-1; 7 nucleotides agree with TRBD1. Germline CDR1 is GTSNPN and CDR2 is SVGIG (reference sequence). CDR3 length: 13 amino acids. Germline trimming cut 4 bases from V and 4 bases from J; bases unmatched to any gene: 6. CDR3 protein: CAWTGGRGTEAFF. The CDR3 region has the DNA TGTGCCTGGACAGGGGGAAGAGGCACTGAAGCTTTCTTT.

The V and J genes are TRBV28 and TRBJ2-1; TRBD2 aligns across 9 bases. CDR1 and CDR2 (germline): MDHEN, SYDVKM. The CDR3 is 14 amino acids. Trimming at V came to 8 bases and at J to 2 bases, leaving 4 bases not matched to a gene. CDR3 in DNA: TGTGCCAGCGCTGCTAGCGGGACCTACAATGAGCAGTTCTTC. Its protein is CASAASGTYNEQFF.

The rearrangement links TRBV13 to TRBJ1-3; no clear D. V gave up 1 base and J gave up 7 bases, with 8 bases separating them. The CDR3 runs to 13 residues. From germline, CDR1 is PRHDT and CDR2 FYEKMQ (reference sequence). CDR3 sequence reads: CASSLDTENTIYF. The CDR3 DNA reads as TGTGCCAGCAGCTTAGACACGGAGAACACCATATATTTT.

This clone was seen only once. This sequence joins TRBV9 and TRBJ2-5; 8 bases line up with TRBD2. J was trimmed by 4 bases and V by 3 bases; bases with no gene match: 8. Germline CDR1 SGDLS, CDR2 YYNGEE. The CDR3 is 15 amino acids. In DNA form, the CDR3 reads TGTGCCAGCAGCGGCGGGGGGTCTAGAAGAGAGACCCAGTACTTC. Translating gives CASSGGGSRRETQYF.

The chain joins TRBV4-2 to TRBJ2-2, with D possibly TRBD2 on 6 matching bases. The germline V gene encodes CDR1 LGHNA and CDR2 YNFKEQ. The CDR3 contains 13 residues. The V gene lost 3 bases and the J gene lost 6 bases, with 8 bases spanning the gap. The chain's CDR3 is CASSHSGAGELFF. CDR3 sequence (DNA): TGTGCCAGCAGCCACTCGGGGGCCGGGGAGCTGTTTTTT.

V usage is TRBV5-8 and J usage is TRBJ1-2; D may be TRBD1 (6 bases). This CDR3 contains 14 residues. The V and J ends lost 0 bases and 6 bases respectively, with 12 bases between them. Germline V gene sequence: CDR1 SGHTS, CDR2 YDEGEE. CDR3 sequence: CASSLVRQGNGYTF. The CDR3 DNA is TGTGCCAGCAGCTTGGTGCGGCAGGGGAATGGCTACACCTTC.

The chain joins TRBV29-1 to TRBJ2-5; 8 nucleotides agree with TRBD1. With the DNA end fitting TRBJ2-7 better, the J assignment may be wrong. The germline gives CDR1 SQVTM, CDR2 ANQGSEA. This CDR3 has 13 amino acids. For the CDR3, the DNA is TGCAGCGTTGTCCCAGGGGGCGGCTACGAGCAGTACTTC. It specifies CSVVPGGGYEQYF.

V is TRBV10-3 and J is TRBJ2-6; a weak D match, TRBD2 (6 bases). Trimming removed 1 base at V and 0 bases at J, with 7 bases between. Germline assignment: CDR1 ENHRY and CDR2 SYGVKD. The CDR3 has 16 amino acids. As DNA, the CDR3 is TGTGCCATCAGTGAGTGGCGGGACTCTGGGGCCAACGTCCTGACTTTC. The encoded protein is CAISEWRDSGANVLTF.

J is TRBJ2-7 and V is TRBV6-6; 7 nucleotides align to TRBD2. V was pared by 5 bases and J by 7 bases, with 11 bases of the junction left unmatched. The CDR3 runs 14 residues. Germline assignment: CDR1 MNHNY and CDR2 SVGAGI (reference sequence). This CDR3 reads CASSPLRELYEQYF. CDR3 DNA sequence: TGTGCCAGCAGTCCCCTGCGGGAGTTATATGAGCAGTACTTC.

V and J are TRBV30 and TRBJ2-7; maybe TRBD2 (5 bases). V gave up 0 bases and J gave up 2 bases, with 8 bases separating them. The length of the CDR3 is 13 residues. CDR1 GTSNPN and CDR2 SVGIG come from the germline V gene (reference sequence). The CDR3 protein is CAWSVGGPYEQYF. Written as DNA, the CDR3 is TGTGCCTGGAGTGTCGGAGGCCCCTACGAGCAGTACTTC.

V and J are TRBV29-1 and TRBJ2-5, with TRBD1 as a possible D gene (6 bases). The germline V and J ends were trimmed by 7 bases and 0 bases, with 15 bases remaining between them. This CDR3 is 14 amino acids long. The V gene's germline CDR1 is SQVTM and CDR2 ANQGSEA. The CDR3: CSGQEQGNQETQYF. In nucleotides, the CDR3 is TGCAGCGGGCAAGAACAGGGCAACCAAGAGACCCAGTACTTC.

This clone was picked up one time. V gene TRBV10-1 combines with J gene TRBJ2-2; D uncertain. The CDR3 totals 13 residues. Deletions cut 3 bases from V and 6 bases from J, with 8 bases between. CDR1 is WNHNN, CDR2 SYGVQD, per germline (reference sequence). CDR3 protein: CASSDAFPGELFF. DNA of the CDR3: TGCGCCAGCAGTGATGCGTTTCCCGGGGAGCTGTTTTTT.

The CDR3 protein is CASSGTSGTNTGELFF. The CDR3 nucleotides are TGTGCCAGCAGCGGAACTAGCGGGACTAACACCGGGGAGCTGTTTTTT. This rearrangement joins TRBV9 to TRBJ2-2; 10 nucleotides line up with TRBD2. This CDR3 is 16 amino acids long. Germline lookup yields CDR1 SGDLS and CDR2 YYNGEE. Losses at the gene ends were 3 bases for V and 2 bases for J; bases not matched to a gene: 4.

The chain couples TRBV5-6 to TRBJ2-5; 13 bases are a match to TRBD2. J lost 0 bases, V lost 4 bases, and 6 bases had no gene match. This CDR3 region has 17 residues. Germline CDR1 reads SGHDT; CDR2 reads YYEEEE. CDR3 nucleotide sequence: TGTGCCAGCAGCGCCTTACTAGCGGGAGGGTACCAAGAGACCCAGTACTTC. Translation gives CASSALLAGGYQETQYF.

The chain recombines TRBV28 with TRBJ2-7, with D perhaps matching TRBD1 (6 bases). Germline CDR1 and CDR2: MDHEN and SYDVKM. The CDR3 has 15 amino acids. Trimming removed 3 bases at V and 7 bases at J, with 19 bases between. CDR3 loop: CASSLVEDRGDEQYF. Written as DNA, the CDR3 is TGTGCCAGCAGTTTGGTTGAGGACAGAGGGGATGAGCAGTACTTC. Drawing the rest from reference TRBV28 and TRBJ2-7, the complete variable domain is DVKVTQSSRYLVKRTGEKVFLECVQDMDHENMFWYRQDPGLGLRLIYFSYDVKMKEKGDIPEGYSVSREKKERFSLILESASTNQTSMYLCASSLVEDRGDEQYFGPGTRLTVT.

Only one count was recorded for this clone. The chain combines TRBV5-1 with TRBJ2-2; 10 nucleotides match TRBD2. Germline V gene sequence: CDR1 SGHRS, CDR2 YFSETQ. The V segment lost 4 bases and the J segment 4 bases; nucleotides outside the gene matches: 4. The CDR3 covers 15 residues. The CDR3 protein is CASSQGLASTGELFF. Written as DNA, the CDR3 is TGCGCCAGCAGCCAGGGACTAGCGAGCACCGGGGAGCTGTTTTTT.

This chain links TRBV2 with TRBJ2-1, with D possibly TRBD2 on 6 matching bases. V lost 8 bases, J lost 0 bases, and 17 bases lay in between. Germline CDR1 and CDR2: SNHLY and FYNNEI. The CDR3 has 16 residues. CDR3 coding DNA: TGTGCCAGCCTCGGGGGTAGGGATAGCTCCTACAATGAGCAGTTCTTC. Its protein is CASLGGRDSSYNEQFF.

The gene calls are TRBV30 and TRBJ1-6; D is uncertain. Per germline, CDR1 GTSNPN and CDR2 SVGIG (reference sequence). Trimming removed 4 bases from V and 0 bases from J, with 7 bases in between. This CDR3 has 14 residues. The chain's CDR3 is CAWKRSSYNSPLHF. Written as DNA, the CDR3 is TGTGCCTGGAAGCGGAGCTCCTATAATTCACCCCTCCACTTT.

This chain joins TRBV6-1 and TRBJ2-4; 10 bases line up with TRBD2. CDR3 length equals 15 residues. V lost 4 bases to trimming and J lost 8 bases; unmatched junction nucleotides: 8. Per the germline V gene, CDR1 is MNHNS and CDR2 is SASEGT. The CDR3 region is CASSGTSGGRDIQYF. CDR3 nucleotides: TGTGCCAGCAGTGGGACTAGCGGTGGGAGGGACATTCAGTACTTC.

The chain joins TRBV29-1 to TRBJ2-7; D is possibly TRBD1 (6 bases). The CDR3 is 11 amino acids. Germline V CDR1 and CDR2: SQVTM, ANQGSEA. Trimming removed 7 bases at V and 3 bases at J, with 10 bases between. The CDR3 loop reads CSAGHHYEQYF. For the CDR3, the DNA is TGCAGCGCGGGACACCACTACGAGCAGTACTTC.

This clone was seen a handful of times. The V call is TRBV28, the J call TRBJ2-3; 7 bases match TRBD1. The CDR3 consists of 14 residues. Germline lookup yields CDR1 MDHEN and CDR2 SYDVKM. Trimming cost V 3 bases and J 0 bases; bases outside gene matches: 0. The CDR3 is CASSLDRSTDTQYF. The CDR3 DNA sequence: TGTGCCAGCAGTTTGGACAGGAGCACAGATACGCAGTATTTT.

The rearrangement uses TRBV30 and TRBJ1-3, with D maybe TRBD1 (5 bases). V was pared by 0 bases and J by 2 bases, with 8 bases between. Germline assignment: CDR1 GTSNPN and CDR2 SVGIG (reference sequence). This CDR3 has 14 residues. DNA for the CDR3: TGTGCCTGGAGTGTACAGGAGCCTGGAAACACCATATATTTT. This gives the protein CAWSVQEPGNTIYF.